The sequence of this T cell receptor (beta chain) was determined in a study of T cells in women clearing cervical HPV infection. Study details: Cases were women with histologically confirmed HPV16-related CIN3 or worse, including a couple of invasive cancers. Case blood drawn at lesion detection; control blood after infection cleared.

Study-level results: CIN3+ cases had significantly higher TCR repertoire richness than controls, but evenness did not differ.

Of note for this clone: The target antigen is unknown. The missing CDR3 end, 3 residues past where the read stops, is filled in from the germline J gene.

The CDR3 runs 15 residues. V was pared by 0 bases and J by 1 base, with 8 bases between. Per the germline V gene, CDR1 is SGHAT and CDR2 is FQNNGV. Clones were sequenced by immunoSEQ multiplex PCR, and TCRdb holds only the in-frame ones, with some missing. This sample's table reports about 22,000 clones. The chain links TRBV11-2 to TRBJ2-3; D is ambiguous. The sequenced material came from blood buffy coat. The receptor comes from a woman between 18 and 70 years old with a cervical HPV16 infection that either progressed to CIN3+ or cleared (not recorded which). The CDR3 DNA, read in part, is TGTGCCAGCAGCTTAGACGTAACACGCACAGATACG. Its translation: CASSLDVTRTDT. The whole CDR3 protein is CASSLDVTRTDTQYF.